This TCR beta chain comes out of a study of OX40 agonist ivuxolimab in advanced cancers. This CDR3 has 16 amino acids. Per germline, CDR1 SGHRS and CDR2 YFSETQ. V lost 1 base, J lost 2 bases, and 4 bases stayed unmatched. Measured with immunoSEQ multiplex PCR; TCRdb has only the in-frame clones, and not every one. The table shows about 73,000 clones, with about 89% occurring only once. Material: CD4+ or CD8+ T cells sorted from blood, obtained in a trial of the OX40 agonist ivuxolimab. The sequence was collected from an adult with an advanced solid tumor such as melanoma, head and neck, liver or kidney cancer. The J gene is TRBJ2-3, the V gene TRBV5-1; 10 nucleotides line up with TRBD2. CDR3 loop: CASSLTAGGDTDTQYF. CDR3 nucleotides: TGCGCCAGCAGCTTGACAGCGGGGGGGGACACAGATACGCAGTATTTT.